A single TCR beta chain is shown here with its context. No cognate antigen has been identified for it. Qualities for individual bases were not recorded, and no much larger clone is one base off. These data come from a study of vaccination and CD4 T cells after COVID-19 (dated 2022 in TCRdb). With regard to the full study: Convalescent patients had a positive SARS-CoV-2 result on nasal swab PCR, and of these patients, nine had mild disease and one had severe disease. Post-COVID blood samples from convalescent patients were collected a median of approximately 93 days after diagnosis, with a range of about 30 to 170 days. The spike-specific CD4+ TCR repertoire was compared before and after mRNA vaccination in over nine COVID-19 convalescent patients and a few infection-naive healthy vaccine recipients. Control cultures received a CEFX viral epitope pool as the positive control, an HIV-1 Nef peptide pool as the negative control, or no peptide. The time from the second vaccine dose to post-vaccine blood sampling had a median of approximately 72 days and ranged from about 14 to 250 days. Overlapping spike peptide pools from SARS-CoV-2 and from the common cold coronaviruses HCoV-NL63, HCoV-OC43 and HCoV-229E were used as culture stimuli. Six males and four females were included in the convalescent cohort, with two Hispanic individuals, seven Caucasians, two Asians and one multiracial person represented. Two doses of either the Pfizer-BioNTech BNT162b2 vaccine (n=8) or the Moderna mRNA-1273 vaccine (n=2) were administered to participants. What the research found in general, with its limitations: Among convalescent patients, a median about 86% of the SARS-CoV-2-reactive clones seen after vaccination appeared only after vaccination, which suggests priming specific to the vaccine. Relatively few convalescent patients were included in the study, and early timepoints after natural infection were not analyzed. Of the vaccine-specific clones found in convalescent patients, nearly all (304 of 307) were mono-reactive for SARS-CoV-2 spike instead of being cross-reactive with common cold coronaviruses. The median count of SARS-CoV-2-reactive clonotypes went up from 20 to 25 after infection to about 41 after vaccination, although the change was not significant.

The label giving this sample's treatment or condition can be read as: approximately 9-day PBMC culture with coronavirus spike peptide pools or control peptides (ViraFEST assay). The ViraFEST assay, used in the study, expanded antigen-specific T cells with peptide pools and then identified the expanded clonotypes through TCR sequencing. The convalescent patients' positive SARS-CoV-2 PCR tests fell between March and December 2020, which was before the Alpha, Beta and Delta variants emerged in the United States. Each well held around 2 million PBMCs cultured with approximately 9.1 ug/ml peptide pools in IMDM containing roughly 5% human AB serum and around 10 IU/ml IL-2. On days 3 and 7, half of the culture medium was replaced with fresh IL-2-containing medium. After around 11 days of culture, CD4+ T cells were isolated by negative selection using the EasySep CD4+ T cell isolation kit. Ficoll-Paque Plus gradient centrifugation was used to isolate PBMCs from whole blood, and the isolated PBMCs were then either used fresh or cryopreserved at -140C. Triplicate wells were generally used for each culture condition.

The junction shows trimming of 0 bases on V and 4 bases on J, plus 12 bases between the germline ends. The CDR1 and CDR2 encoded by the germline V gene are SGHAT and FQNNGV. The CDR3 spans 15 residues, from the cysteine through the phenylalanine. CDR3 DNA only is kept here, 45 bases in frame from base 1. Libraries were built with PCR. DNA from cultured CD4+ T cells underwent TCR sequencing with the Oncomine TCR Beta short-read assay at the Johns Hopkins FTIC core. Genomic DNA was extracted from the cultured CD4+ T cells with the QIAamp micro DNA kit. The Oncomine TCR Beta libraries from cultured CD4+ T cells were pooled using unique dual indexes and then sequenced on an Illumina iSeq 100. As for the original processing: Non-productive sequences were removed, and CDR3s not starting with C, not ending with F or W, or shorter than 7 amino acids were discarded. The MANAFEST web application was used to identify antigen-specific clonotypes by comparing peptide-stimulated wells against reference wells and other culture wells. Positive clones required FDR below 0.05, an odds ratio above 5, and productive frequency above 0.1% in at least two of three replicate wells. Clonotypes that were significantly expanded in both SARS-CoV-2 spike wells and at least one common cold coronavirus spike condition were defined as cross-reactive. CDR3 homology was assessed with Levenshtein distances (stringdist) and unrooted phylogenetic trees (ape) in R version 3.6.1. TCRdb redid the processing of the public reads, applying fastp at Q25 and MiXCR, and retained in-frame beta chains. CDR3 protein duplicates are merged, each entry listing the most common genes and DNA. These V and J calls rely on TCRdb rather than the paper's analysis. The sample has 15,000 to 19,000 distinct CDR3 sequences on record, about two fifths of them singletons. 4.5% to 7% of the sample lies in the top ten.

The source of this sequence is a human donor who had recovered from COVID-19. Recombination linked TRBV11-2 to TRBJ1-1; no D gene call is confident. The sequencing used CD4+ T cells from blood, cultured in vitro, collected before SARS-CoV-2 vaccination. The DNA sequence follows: TGTGCCAGCAGCTTAGAGGCAGCGATTAGCACTGAAGCTTTCTTT. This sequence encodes CASSLEAAISTEAFF.